The entry that follows covers one TCR beta chain sequence. TCRdb's copy holds only in-frame clones and misses some; the assay was immunoSEQ multiplex PCR. The data show about 190,000 clones, over 75% seen once. The CDR3 is made up of 17 amino acids. V dropped 1 base and J dropped 2; count of bases not matched to a gene: 7. Germline V lookup: CDR1 LNHNV, CDR2 YYDKDF (reference sequence). The sample belongs to a study of blood T cell repertoires in COVID-19. Study at large: Sites in the United States, Italy and Spain provided acute and convalescent COVID-19 samples.

The source is a woman aged 80 or over with active or convalescent COVID-19. The sample consisted of peripheral blood. The V gene is TRBV15, the J gene TRBJ2-3, with 9 bases that match TRBD2. The CDR3 is CATSRGWRGGVTDTQYF. CDR3 in DNA: TGTGCCACCAGCAGAGGTTGGCGGGGGGGGGTCACAGATACGCAGTATTTT.